This TCR beta chain was identified during a study of blood T cell repertoires in COVID-19. Study summary: Sites in the United States, Italy and Spain provided acute and convalescent COVID-19 samples. PBMCs, B-cell-depleted T cells, or T cells were the source of the cDNA or gDNA that made up the material.

Per the authors' pipeline: Reference gene primers were amplified, and this amplification served to estimate nucleated cell counts. TCRdb's copy holds only in-frame clones and misses some; the assay was immunoSEQ multiplex PCR. V and J calls and clone size are given by that table; D and trimming were obtained from the DNA. The table lists about 410,000 clones, roughly 88% of them singletons. The ends lost 8 bases at V and 4 bases at J; junction bases unmatched: 11. Germline V lookup: CDR1 MNHEY, CDR2 SVGAGI. There are 14 residues in the CDR3. The chain combines TRBV6-5 with TRBJ2-7; 7 positions agree with TRBD2. Sample: peripheral blood. This receptor was identified in a woman in her 30s with active or convalescent COVID-19. The CDR3 DNA reads TGTGCCAGCCGCGGGGGAGGCGGTGCATACGAGCAGTACTTC. It codes for CASRGGGGAYEQYF.